This T cell receptor beta chain came from a study of blood T cell repertoires in COVID-19. About the study: COVID-19 samples from acute and convalescent phases originated in the United States, Italy and Spain. Nucleic acid was either cDNA or gDNA, and it came from T cells, B-cell-depleted T cells, or PBMCs.

Using immunoSEQ multiplex PCR, the repertoire was profiled, and TCRdb retains in-frame clones only, with some absent. The sample consists of about 48,000 clones, around 85% of them appearing once. The CDR3 runs to 14 residues. Germline CDR1 reads MGHRA; CDR2 reads YSYEKL. V was clipped by 4 bases and J by 4 bases; unmatched bases: 3. This receptor was identified in a woman aged 80 or older with acute or convalescent COVID-19. Specimen: peripheral blood. This chain connects TRBV4-1 to TRBJ2-2; TRBD2 aligns across 7 bases. CDR3 nucleotides: TGCGCCAGCAGCCCCAGGGAGGGCACCGGGGAGCTGTTTTTT. Encoded protein: CASSPREGTGELFF.